This is a list of T cell receptor beta chains from one sample in a study of blood T cell repertoires in COVID-19. TCRdb keeps only in-frame clones here, not all; method: immunoSEQ multiplex PCR. The data hold roughly 230,000 clones, with about nine tenths observed a single time. Sequenced: PBMCs or T cells enriched from blood (not recorded which). These receptor sequences come from a man aged 25-45 years in a cohort exposed to, infected with or recovered from COVID-19 (not recorded which). Each CDR3 is given with its conserved first and last residue. Fields, in order: J gene, clone size, D gene, V gene, CDR3 DNA, CDR3 protein. The D gene is left open where the match is weak. Some rows mark clone size as missing; the rest say once, few, many or name a class of expanded clone.

>TRBJ2-3|NA|TRBD1|TRBV28
TGTGCCAGCAGTGTGCTGGGGACAGGGAAGAAAGATACGCAGTATTTT
CASSVLGTGKKDTQYF
>TRBJ2-4|NA|NA|TRBV28
TGTGCCAGCAGTTTTTACAGGTTGCGAGTTACTCTAACCAAAAACATTCAGTACTTC
CASSFYRLRVTLTKNIQYF
>TRBJ2-1|NA|NA|TRBV19
TGTGCCAGTAGTAGGGGCCTACCTTCCTACAATGAGCAGTTCTTC
CASSRGLPSYNEQFF
>TRBJ2-1|NA|TRBD2|TRBV27
TGTGCCAGCAGTTCTGGGAGGGTATACAATGAGCAGTTCTTC
CASSSGRVYNEQFF
>TRBJ2-3|NA|TRBD2|TRBV5-1
TGCGCCAGCAGCCTAGCGGCAACTAGCACAGATACGCAGTATTTT
CASSLAATSTDTQYF
>TRBJ1-2|NA|TRBD1|TRBV9
TGTGCCAGCAGCACCTGGGACAGGGGTCCTAACGATGGCTACACCTTC
CASSTWDRGPNDGYTF
>TRBJ2-6|few|TRBD1|TRBV27
TGTGCCAGCAGTTTGATAAGGGACAGTGCCCGCTCTGGGGCCAACGTCCTGACTTTC
CASSLIRDSARSGANVLTF
>TRBJ1-1|NA|NA|TRBV19
TGTGCCAGTAGTATAAGGGGGGGCAACACTGAAGCTTTCTTT
CASSIRGGNTEAFF
>TRBJ2-2|NA|NA|TRBV29-1
TGCAGCGTTGAAAGCAACACCGGGGAGCTGTTTTTT
CSVESNTGELFF
>TRBJ2-3|NA|TRBD2|TRBV7-9
TGTGCCAGCAGCTCCGGCCTAGCGGGACCCACAGATACGCAGTATTTT
CASSSGLAGPTDTQYF
>TRBJ1-4|NA|NA|TRBV6-6
TGTGCCAGCAGTTACTCGGGACATAATGAAAAACTGTTTTTT
CASSYSGHNEKLFF
>TRBJ2-3|NA|NA|TRBV6-1
TGTGCCAGCAGTGAAGAACTGTTAGCTAGCACAGATACGCAGTATTTT
CASSEELLASTDTQYF
>TRBJ2-7|NA|NA|TRBV15
TGTGCCACCAGCAGAGATTGGGCAGGGGCGAGGGAGCAGTACTTC
CATSRDWAGAREQYF